This TCR beta chain was recorded in a study of T cells in Graves' hyperthyroidism and ophthalmopathy. Patients showing uncontrolled infection, other autoimmune disease, pregnancy or lactation were ineligible. Diagnosis relied on clinical symptoms, serum thyroxine and TRAb, thyroid ultrasound and orbital computed tomography. This sample holds PBMCs from roughly 10 ml fresh peripheral blood. Using RNA transcripts as the source, TCR beta CDR3 regions were amplified. First-round RT-PCR with HTBI primers amplified the TCR CDR3 region. TCRdb reprocessed the multiplex PCR reads with MiXCR, giving one entry per CDR3 protein. This table has some 800,000 distinct CDR3 sequences, 38% appearing once. Germline V gene sequence: CDR1 ENHRY, CDR2 SYGVKD. The CDR3 consists of 16 residues. V was pared by 4 bases and J by 0 bases, with 8 bases of the junction left unmatched.

Sequenced sample: blood. The V gene is TRBV10-3, the J gene TRBJ1-1; 7 positions agree with TRBD1. The TCR comes from a man aged 18 to 35 with Graves' hyperthyroidism. As DNA, the CDR3 is TGTGCCATCAGTGTTCGGCAGGGGGAAATGAACACTGAAGCTTTCTTT. It encodes CAISVRQGEMNTEAFF.